The 26 T cell receptor beta chains below all came from one sample that was sequenced in a study of cytomegalovirus exposure and HLA in healthy donors. The PCR had 60 Vbeta and 13 Jbeta primers. Sequencing was performed with immunoSEQ multiplex PCR; in TCRdb, only in-frame clones are kept and a portion is missing. The sample lists 150,000 to 200,000 clones, about 80% occurring once. The sequenced material came from PBMCs. These receptors were taken from a man aged 40-55 years in good health and CMV-seronegative.

This rearrangement joins TRBV7-2 to TRBJ2-1; a possible D gene is TRBD2 (6 bases). V lost 3 bases, J lost 8 bases, and 14 bases lay in between. The CDR3 runs 14 residues. Germline CDR1 SGHTA, CDR2 FQGNSA. CDR3 sequence (DNA): TGTGCCAGCAGCTTCCACGGGAGAGGCGATGAGCAGTTCTTC. Protein product: CASSFHGRGDEQFF.

This chain links TRBV5-1 with TRBJ2-2; possible D gene TRBD1, 5 bases. The germline V gene has CDR1 SGHRS and CDR2 YFSETQ. The germline V and J ends were trimmed by 4 bases and 6 bases, with 10 bases remaining between them. This CDR3 contains 13 residues. CDR3 protein: CASSRAGSGELFF. CDR3 in DNA: TGCGCCAGCAGCCGTGCAGGGTCCGGGGAGCTGTTTTTT.

J is TRBJ2-1 and V is TRBV19, with 8 bases aligning to TRBD2. CDR3 length: 16 amino acids. J gave up 8 bases and V 5 bases, and 14 bases lay outside the gene matches. The germline V gene encodes CDR1 LNHDA and CDR2 SQIVND (reference sequence). Written as DNA, the CDR3 is TGTGCCAGTAGTCATCCTCCGGGAGGGAGTCGGGATGAGCAGTTCTTC. Amino acids: CASSHPPGGSRDEQFF.

The CDR3 here is CASSAGGNTEAFF. CDR3 DNA: TGTGCCAGTAGCGCAGGGGGGAACACTGAAGCTTTCTTT. This rearrangement joins TRBV19 to TRBJ1-1; 7 positions match TRBD1. The V segment lost 6 bases and the J segment 1 base; nucleotides outside the gene matches: 2. Germline assignment: CDR1 LNHDA and CDR2 SQIVND (reference sequence). The CDR3 runs to 13 residues. Based on the CDR3 plus reference TRBV19 and TRBJ1-1, the full variable domain is DGGITQSPKYLFRKEGQNVTLSCEQNLNHDAMYWYRQDPGQGLRLIYYSQIVNDFQKGDIAEGYSVSREKKESFPLTVTSAQKNPTAFYLCASSAGGNTEAFFGQGTRLTVV.

This clone was detected only once. J is TRBJ1-2 and V is TRBV13, with 8 bases lining up with TRBD1. The CDR3 extends over 14 amino acids. The germline V gene has CDR1 PRHDT and CDR2 FYEKMQ (reference sequence). After removal of 0 bases from V and 5 bases from J, the junction contained 2 bases not matched to a gene. CDR3 nucleotides: TGTGCCAGCAGCTTAGGGACAGGGGCATATGGCTACACCTTC. Translated, it gives CASSLGTGAYGYTF.

The CDR3 protein is CASSLVGSDGGYTF. CDR3 nucleotides: TGTGCCAGCAGTTTAGTGGGTAGCGATGGTGGCTACACCTTC. The V gene is TRBV28, the J gene TRBJ1-2; D is uncertain. CDR3 length equals 14 residues. Germline CDR1 MDHEN, CDR2 SYDVKM. V lost 2 bases and J lost 7, with 14 bases in between.

V gene TRBV28 combines with J gene TRBJ2-7, with D possibly TRBD2 on 6 matching bases. The CDR3 contains 13 residues. V lost 8 bases and J lost 3, with 14 bases in between. Germline assignment: CDR1 MDHEN and CDR2 SYDVKM. As DNA, the CDR3 is TGTGCCAGCCGGGCGGGGATTTTCTACGAGCAGTACTTC. This encodes CASRAGIFYEQYF.

The gene calls are TRBV7-9 and TRBJ2-7; perhaps TRBD1 as D (7 bases). The CDR3 sequence is 15 residues long. Looked up from germline, CDR1 is SEHNR and CDR2 is FQNEAQ (reference sequence). The ends were cut back, 5 bases at V and 7 bases at J, with 21 bases in the middle. CDR3 region: CASSPAPRGRGEQYF. The CDR3, as DNA: TGTGCCAGCAGCCCGGCGCCGAGGGGGCGGGGAGAGCAGTACTTC.

As regards this clone: At one of its ends the junction is not consistent with the germline gene, which may arise from a read error. Here the CDR3 reads CASSGGTGANGLTF. CDR3 DNA: TGTGCCAGCAGTGGGGGAACTGGGGCCAACGGCCTGACTTTC. V is TRBV25-1 and J is TRBJ2-6; possibly TRBD1 for D (5 bases). CDR3 length equals 14 residues. Germline V gene sequence: CDR1 MGHDK, CDR2 SYGVNS.

The V gene is TRBV6-5, the J gene TRBJ2-5; 9 bases are shared with TRBD1. Gene TRBJ2-7 matches the end of the DNA better, so the J call may be wrong. The germline CDR1 and CDR2 sequences are MNHEY and SVGAGI. The CDR3 is 15 residues long. The CDR3 bases are TGTGCCAGCAGTTACTCGAACAGGGGGCTCTTCGAGCAGTACTTC. It specifies CASSYSNRGLFEQYF.

The chain links TRBV18 to TRBJ1-4; D gene uncertain. V was cut by 2 bases and J by 8 bases, with 12 bases left in between. From germline, CDR1 is KGHSH and CDR2 LQKENI. This CDR3 is 14 amino acids long. This chain's CDR3 is CASSPTADSEKLFF. The CDR3 nucleotides are TGTGCCAGCTCACCAACAGCGGATTCGGAAAAACTGTTTTTT.

The gene calls are TRBV29-1 and TRBJ1-2; D possibly corresponds to TRBD1 (5 bases). This CDR3 has 12 residues. Germline-derived CDR1 and CDR2 are SQVTM and ANQGSEA. V was shortened by 7 bases and J by 8 bases, with 17 bases between the two germline ends. CDR3 loop: CSAWGEAGGYTF. The CDR3 DNA follows: TGCAGCGCTTGGGGGGAAGCAGGAGGCTACACCTTC.

This clone appeared once. This sequence joins TRBV5-1 and TRBJ2-5; 11 nucleotides agree with TRBD2. Per germline, CDR1 SGHRS and CDR2 YFSETQ. The V gene end was trimmed by 3 bases and the J gene end by 1 base; junction bases not matched to a gene: 5. CDR3 length: 16 amino acids. CDR3 region: CASSSGLAELQETQYF. The CDR3 nucleotides are TGCGCCAGCAGCTCGGGACTAGCGGAGCTCCAAGAGACCCAGTACTTC. The whole variable domain, filled in from reference TRBV5-1 and TRBJ2-5, reads KAGVTQTPRYLIKTRGQQVTLSCSPISGHRSVSWYQQTPGQGLQFLFEYFSETQRNKGNFPGRFSGRQFSNSRSEMNVSTLELGDSALYLCASSSGLAELQETQYFGPGTRLLVL.

This chain joins TRBV4-2 and TRBJ2-6, with TRBD2 matching 10 bases. Germline V gives CDR1 LGHNA, CDR2 YNFKEQ. This CDR3 comprises 19 residues. V gave up 1 base and J gave up 4 bases; unmatched junction bases: 10. CDR3 sequence (DNA): TGTGCCAGCAGCCAAGTTGGGATACTAGCGGGGTCGGGGGCCAACGTCCTGACTTTC. Its translation is CASSQVGILAGSGANVLTF.

The V and J genes are TRBV19 and TRBJ2-1; 12 positions match TRBD2. From germline, CDR1 is LNHDA and CDR2 SQIVND (reference sequence). Losses at the gene ends were 5 bases for V and 5 bases for J; bases not matched to a gene: 7. CDR3 length: 16 residues. The CDR3, as DNA: TGTGCCAGTAGTGATCCACCTAGCGGGAGGGACAATGAGCAGTTCTTC. Its translation: CASSDPPSGRDNEQFF.

V usage is TRBV27 and J usage is TRBJ1-5, with 7 bases lining up with TRBD1. V dropped 4 bases and J dropped 5; count of bases not matched to a gene: 8. The CDR3 loop spans 15 amino acids. Germline V gives CDR1 MNHEY, CDR2 SMNVEV (reference sequence). The CDR3, as DNA: TGTGCCAGCAGTTCCCTAAAGGGGGCGCATCAGCCCCAGCATTTT. Amino acid sequence: CASSSLKGAHQPQHF.

This clone was detected only once. This CDR3 is also generated by other DNA sequences in the sample. The chain is built from TRBV4-1 and TRBJ2-5; 7 bases match TRBD1. V gave up 1 base and J gave up 0 bases; unmatched junction bases: 2. Germline V gene data show CDR1 as MGHRA and CDR2 as YSYEKL. The CDR3 loop spans 15 amino acids. This CDR3 is CASSQGDRDQETQYF. In DNA form, the CDR3 reads TGCGCCAGCAGCCAAGGTGACAGGGACCAAGAGACCCAGTACTTC.

Only a few counts were recorded for this clone. One end of the junction is discordant with germline, which a read error may explain. The chain is built from TRBV6-1 and TRBJ1-2; no clear D. Germline values: CDR1 MNHNS, CDR2 SASEGT. The length of the CDR3 is 10 residues. The CDR3 here is CASSEDSEYF. The CDR3 nucleotides are TGTGCCAGCAGTGAAGACTCGGAGTACTTC.

J is TRBJ1-1 and V is TRBV9; possibly TRBD1 for D (6 bases). V lost 4 bases to trimming and J lost 3 bases, with 16 bases between them. This CDR3 region has 15 residues. Germline CDR1 is SGDLS and CDR2 is YYNGEE. CDR3 region: CASSSQTGSYTEAFF. The CDR3, as DNA: TGTGCCAGCAGCTCACAGACAGGCTCCTACACTGAAGCTTTCTTT.

The CDR3 is CSVHQRDTEAFF. The DNA of the CDR3 is TGCAGCGTTCATCAGCGAGACACTGAAGCTTTCTTT. The rearrangement links TRBV29-1 to TRBJ1-1, with unresolved D. Per germline, CDR1 SQVTM and CDR2 ANQGSEA. This CDR3 is 12 amino acids long. V was clipped by 5 bases and J by 3 bases, with 10 bases between them.

This clone came up a few times. The chain joins TRBV2 to TRBJ2-1, with TRBD2 identical over 11 bases. V dropped 6 bases and J dropped 3; count of bases not matched to a gene: 7. The CDR3 contains 16 residues. Germline CDR1 and CDR2: SNHLY and FYNNEI. The CDR3 region is CASRPLAGGFYNEQFF. CDR3 nucleotides: TGTGCCAGCAGGCCCCTAGCGGGAGGTTTCTACAATGAGCAGTTCTTC.

This chain joins TRBV9 and TRBJ2-1; TRBD2 agrees at 11 bases. The CDR3 has 15 amino acids. Unmatched junction bases numbered 1, after V lost 0 bases and J lost 5 bases. The germline V gene has CDR1 SGDLS and CDR2 YYNGEE. The DNA for the CDR3 is TGTGCCAGCAGCGTAGCACTAGCGGGGGACAATGAGCAGTTCTTC. Translated, it gives CASSVALAGDNEQFF.

CDR3 nucleotides: TGTGCCAGCAGAGCACCGGGGACTGGAAACACCATATATTTT. It specifies CASRAPGTGNTIYF. V gene TRBV6-5 combines with J gene TRBJ1-3; unclear D gene. Germline CDR1 and CDR2: MNHEY and SVGAGI. Trimming removed 6 bases at V and 2 bases at J, with 11 bases between. The CDR3 consists of 14 residues.

The sample holds a few counts of this clone. DNA for the CDR3: TGCGCCAGCAGACGACTAGCGGGAGGCAATGAGCAGTTCTTC. This codes for CASRRLAGGNEQFF. The rearrangement joins TRBV5-1 to TRBJ2-1; 13 nucleotides align to TRBD2. V lost 5 bases to trimming and J lost 6 bases; unmatched junction nucleotides: 2. The CDR3 length is 14 residues. Germline V CDR1 and CDR2: SGHRS, YFSETQ.

This sequence joins TRBV6-4 and TRBJ2-2, with D possibly matching TRBD2 (5 bases). Germline V gives CDR1 MRHNA, CDR2 SNTAGT. Trimming shortened V by 0 bases and J by 4 bases, and 12 bases separated the two germline ends. CDR3 length: 16 amino acids. DNA of the CDR3: TGTGCCAGCAGTGACTCGGGAGCGTCTAGCACCGGGGAGCTGTTTTTT. Translating it yields CASSDSGASSTGELFF.

The chain links TRBV15 to TRBJ1-5; tentative D call: TRBD1 (6 bases). V dropped 5 bases and J dropped 9 bases, with 20 bases sitting between them. Germline assignment: CDR1 LNHNV and CDR2 YYDKDF (reference sequence). The CDR3 is made up of 15 amino acids. The CDR3 protein is CATSPPAGAPWPQHF. CDR3 DNA sequence: TGTGCCACCAGCCCCCCAGCAGGGGCCCCATGGCCCCAGCATTTT.